Sequencing of this TCR beta chain was carried out in a study of cytomegalovirus exposure and HLA in healthy donors. Looking at the study overall: A previous analysis identified more than 100 million unique TCR beta sequences derived from about 180 million T cells.

PCR involved 60 Vbeta and 13 Jbeta primers. Sequencing used immunoSEQ multiplex PCR; TCRdb keeps in-frame clones, though not all of them. This sample has 95,000 to 150,000 clones, with roughly 77% found just once. As to this clone: Its cognate antigen is unknown.

Trimming pared 4 bases from V and 4 bases from J, leaving 14 bases between. This CDR3 is built from 14 residues. Germline-derived CDR1 and CDR2 are SEHNR and FQNEAQ (reference sequence). The study's findings and limits: The number of N-insertions in an Asian-associated ancestry cluster was reportedly below the approximately 680-donor mean in a later analysis. Some V segments (TRBV6-2 and TRBV6-3 among them) were excluded as indistinguishable.

The clonotype originates from a man aged 40-55 years in good health and CMV-seronegative. The sample was PBMCs. The rearrangement links TRBV7-9 to TRBJ2-7; D gene unclear. The CDR3 DNA reads TGTGCCAGCAGCTCGACTGTTTTAAGATACGAGCAGTACTTC. Residues: CASSSTVLRYEQYF.